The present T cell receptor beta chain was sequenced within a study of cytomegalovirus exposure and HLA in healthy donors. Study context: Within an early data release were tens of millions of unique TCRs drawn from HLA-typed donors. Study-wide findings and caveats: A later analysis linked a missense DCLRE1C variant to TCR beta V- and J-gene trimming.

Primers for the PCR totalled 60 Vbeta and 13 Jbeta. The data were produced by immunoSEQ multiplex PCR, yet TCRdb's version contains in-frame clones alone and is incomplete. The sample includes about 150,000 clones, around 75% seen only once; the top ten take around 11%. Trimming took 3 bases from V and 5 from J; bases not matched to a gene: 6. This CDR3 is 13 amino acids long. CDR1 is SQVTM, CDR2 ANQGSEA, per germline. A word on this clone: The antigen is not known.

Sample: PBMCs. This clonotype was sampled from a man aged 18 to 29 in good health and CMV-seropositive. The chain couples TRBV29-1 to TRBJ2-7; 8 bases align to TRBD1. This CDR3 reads CSVDHPTGDEQYF. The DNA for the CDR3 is TGCAGCGTTGATCATCCGACAGGGGACGAGCAGTACTTC.